This T cell receptor (beta chain) was recovered during a study of PD-L1 blockade in urothelial cancer. Only in-frame clones appear in the TCRdb table, and some are missing; sequencing was by immunoSEQ multiplex PCR. The sample lists around 130,000 clones; 65% to 85% were seen once. The germline V and J ends were trimmed by 1 base and 7 bases, with 14 bases remaining between them. The V gene's germline CDR1 is GTSNPN and CDR2 SVGIG (reference sequence). This CDR3 has 14 residues. Time point noted: pretreatment peripheral blood. Each patient gave between 1 and 8 samples, pretreatment and on-treatment. This TCR derives from a man aged 50 to 59 with urothelial cancer. This material consisted of PBMCs, taken around atezolizumab (anti-PD-L1) treatment. The genes are TRBV30 and TRBJ1-5; maybe TRBD1 (6 bases). CDR3 loop: CAWSGAGGRQPQHF. CDR3 nucleotides: TGTGCCTGGAGTGGGGCCGGGGGGCGACAGCCCCAGCATTTT.